These T cell receptor beta chains were read from a single sample in a study of preoperative IRX-2 immunotherapy in early breast cancer. Data came from immunoSEQ multiplex PCR; TCRdb stores just in-frame clones and leaves some out. The table shows approximately 98,000 clones, with 70% to 90% occurring only once. This specimen consisted of tumor tissue, obtained after IRX-2 immunotherapy. These TCRs come from a human donor with breast cancer. Each CDR3 is given with its conserved first and last residue. D genes are given only for firm matches. Clone size is stated in some rows and not others, as once, few, many or a class when expanded.

V	J	length	size	D	CDR3	DNA
TRBV11-3	TRBJ1-3	14	-	-	CASSPRNSGNTIYF	TGTGCCAGCAGCCCCCGTAACTCTGGAAACACCATATATTTT
TRBV28	TRBJ1-1	13	-	TRBD1	CAISGQMNTEAFF	TGTGCCATCTCGGGACAGATGAACACTGAAGCTTTCTTT
TRBV6-7	TRBJ1-2	16	-	-	CASSYSEVGAGTGYTF	TGTGCCAGCAGTTACTCGGAGGTAGGGGCAGGGACAGGCTACACCTTC
TRBV30	TRBJ2-3	13	-	-	CAWSGASQDTQYF	TGTGCCTGGAGTGGGGCGTCGCAAGATACGCAGTATTTT
TRBV18	TRBJ2-7	16	-	-	CASSPPSGESSYEQYF	TGTGCCAGCTCACCACCGTCAGGTGAAAGCTCCTACGAGCAGTACTTC
TRBV28	TRBJ2-1	16	-	-	CASSLSGMGGFNEQFF	TGTGCCAGCAGTTTATCGGGGATGGGTGGGTTCAATGAGCAGTTCTTC
TRBV7-6	TRBJ1-4	16	-	-	CASSYKMRATNEKLFF	TGTGCCAGCAGTTATAAAATGAGGGCGACTAATGAAAAACTGTTTTTT
TRBV29-1	TRBJ1-3	13	-	-	CSVERGAGNTIYF	TGCAGCGTTGAAAGGGGGGCAGGAAACACCATATATTTT
TRBV11-3	TRBJ1-1	16	few	-	CASSLGGVVMNTEAFF	TGTGCCAGCAGCTTGGGGGGGGTCGTCATGAACACTGAAGCTTTCTTT
TRBV29-1	TRBJ2-5	12	-	-	CSVAQGDETQYF	TGCAGCGTTGCTCAGGGAGATGAGACCCAGTACTTC
TRBV12-5	TRBJ1-5	14	-	TRBD1	CASASGQGNQPQHF	TGTGCCAGCGCCTCCGGACAGGGGAATCAGCCCCAGCATTTT
TRBV30	TRBJ2-7	13	-	-	CAWSVPGSREQYF	TGTGCCTGGAGTGTACCAGGGTCCCGCGAGCAGTACTTC
TRBV7-5	TRBJ2-5	16	once	-	CASRALGRTVQETQYF	TGTGCCAGCAGGGCCCTTGGTCGGACAGTCCAAGAGACCCAGTACTTC
TRBV6-8	TRBJ2-7	14	-	-	CASSSISSSYEQYF	TGTGCCAGCAGTTCAATCAGTTCATCGTACGAGCAGTACTTC
TRBV28	TRBJ1-4	14	-	-	CASSGDGRREKLFF	TGTGCCAGCAGTGGGGACGGACGACGGGAAAAACTGTTTTTT
TRBV7-6	TRBJ1-2	14	-	-	CASSLSAAYYGYTF	TGTGCCAGCAGCTTGTCGGCGGCCTACTATGGCTACACCTTC
TRBV15	TRBJ2-5	16	-	-	CATSRGSGAFQETQYF	TGTGCCACCAGCAGAGGGTCGGGAGCCTTCCAAGAGACCCAGTACTTC
TRBV6-8	TRBJ2-1	15	-	TRBD2	CASRGRTRFYNEQFF	TGTGCCAGCAGGGGTAGGACTAGGTTCTACAATGAGCAGTTCTTC
TRBV25-1	TRBJ1-4	16	-	-	CASSDLQGTTNEKLFF	TGTGCCAGCAGTGATCTCCAGGGGACAACTAATGAAAAACTGTTTTTT
TRBV29-1	TRBJ1-5	12	-	-	CSVSQPNQPQHF	TGCAGCGTTTCCCAGCCCAATCAGCCCCAGCATTTT
TRBV6-8	TRBJ2-7	17	-	-	CASSSLGSSRGKYEQYF	TGTGCCAGCAGTTCCCTTGGCTCCTCTCGAGGGAAGTACGAGCAGTACTTC
TRBV6-7	TRBJ2-2	18	-	TRBD2	CASRKKGREQKNTGELFF	TGTGCCAGCAGAAAAAAGGGGAGGGAACAGAAGAACACCGGGGAGCTGTTTTTT
TRBV10-2	TRBJ2-3	14	-	-	CASSESLGTDTQYF	TGCGCCAGCAGTGAGTCGCTCGGTACAGATACGCAGTATTTT
TRBV28	TRBJ1-4	15	-	-	CASSFRAGTNEKLFF	TGTGCCAGCAGTTTCCGGGCGGGGACTAATGAAAAACTGTTTTTT
TRBV19	TRBJ1-5	15	-	-	CASSGGDIFYQPQHF	TGTGCCAGTAGTGGTGGGGACATCTTTTATCAGCCCCAGCATTTT
TRBV28	TRBJ2-6	17	-	TRBD1	CASSLDRGKSGANVLTF	TGTGCCAGCAGTTTGGACAGGGGGAAGTCTGGGGCCAACGTCCTGACTTTC
TRBV11-3	TRBJ1-4	14	-	TRBD1	CASSTGAPNEKLFF	TGTGCCAGCAGCACAGGGGCGCCTAATGAAAAACTGTTTTTT
TRBV19	TRBJ1-4	15	-	TRBD1	CASSVPGQRNEKLFF	TGTGCCAGTAGTGTACCGGGACAGCGTAATGAAAAACTGTTTTTT
TRBV28	TRBJ1-1	14	-	-	CASRWGAGRTEAFF	TGTGCCAGCAGGTGGGGGGCAGGGAGGACTGAAGCTTTCTTT
TRBV5-1	TRBJ2-2	18	-	TRBD2	CASSLAVASGRWAGELFF	TGCGCCAGCAGCTTGGCCGTCGCTAGCGGGAGATGGGCCGGGGAGCTGTTTTTT
TRBV14	TRBJ1-5	13	-	-	CASSQDLDQPQHF	TGTGCCAGCAGCCAAGATCTCGATCAGCCCCAGCATTTT
TRBV28	TRBJ2-2	17	-	TRBD2	CASSLQTSGSSAGELFF	TGTGCCAGCAGTTTACAGACTAGCGGGAGTTCCGCCGGGGAGCTGTTTTTT
TRBV19	TRBJ2-4	17	-	TRBD2	CASSRFGLAGDRNIQYF	TGTGCCAGTAGTAGATTCGGACTAGCGGGAGATCGGAACATTCAGTACTTC
TRBV28	TRBJ1-4	12	-	-	CASSPIGEKLFF	TGTGCCAGCAGTCCTATAGGGGAAAAACTGTTTTTT
TRBV30	TRBJ2-1	15	-	-	CAWSRGKRMALEQFF	TGTGCCTGGAGTAGGGGAAAAAGGATGGCTCTTGAGCAGTTCTTC
TRBV5-1	TRBJ1-4	15	-	TRBD1	CASSFTGGRDEKLFF	TGCGCCAGCAGCTTCACAGGGGGCAGGGATGAAAAACTGTTTTTT
TRBV7-1	TRBJ2-1	16	-	TRBD2	CASSTRTSGSGETKFF	TGTGCCAGCAGCACCAGGACTAGCGGGAGTGGGGAAACTAAGTTCTTC
TRBV19	TRBJ2-1	15	-	-	CASTPSGRGWDEQFF	TGTGCCAGTACTCCCAGTGGGAGGGGGTGGGATGAGCAGTTCTTC
TRBV6-8	TRBJ1-5	14	-	-	CASSPAGSNQPQHF	TGTGCCAGCAGTCCGGCGGGGAGCAATCAGCCCCAGCATTTT
TRBV6-8	TRBJ2-7	16	once	-	CASSRDSPTTTYEQYF	TGTGCCAGCTCCCGTGACTCCCCCACCACAACCTACGAGCAGTACTTC
TRBV6-4	TRBJ2-5	16	-	TRBD2	CASSHISGRGEETQYF	TGTGCCAGCAGTCACATTAGCGGGAGGGGGGAAGAGACCCAGTACTTC
TRBV28	TRBJ2-7	16	-	TRBD1	CASSWAGQGGRYEQYF	TGTGCCAGCAGTTGGGCGGGACAGGGCGGCCGCTACGAGCAGTACTTC
TRBV15	TRBJ2-3	14	once	-	CATTGVGGTDTQYF	TGTGCCACCACCGGGGTAGGGGGCACAGATACGCAGTATTTT
TRBV19	TRBJ1-5	17	-	-	CASSISLRPSFTQPQHF	TGTGCCAGTAGTATATCCCTCAGGCCTAGCTTCACTCAGCCCCAGCATTTT
TRBV19	TRBJ2-2	15	-	TRBD1	CASNDDRVGTGELFF	TGTGCCAGTAACGACGACAGGGTGGGGACCGGGGAGCTGTTTTTT